This T cell receptor beta chain was documented in a study of siplizumab effects on memory and regulatory T cells. Trimming stripped 4 bases from V and 6 bases from J, with 10 bases between. The CDR3 length is 13 residues. From germline, CDR1 is MNHEY and CDR2 SMNVEV (reference sequence). TCRdb keeps only in-frame clones here, not all; method: immunoSEQ multiplex PCR. The profile shows about 50,000 clones, roughly 84% of them singletons. Overall study findings and caveats: Mappable alloreactive CD4+ clones averaged around 74% Treg-derived with siplizumab versus under 30% in controls.

A remark on this clone: What it binds is not known.

This TCR derives from a human donor in good health. The specimen was naive CD8+ T cells sorted from blood. The chain has TRBV27 and TRBJ1-5; D is unclear. In DNA, the CDR3 is TGTGCCAGCAGTTACGGGCCGAGTCAGCCCCAGCATTTT. Its protein is CASSYGPSQPQHF.